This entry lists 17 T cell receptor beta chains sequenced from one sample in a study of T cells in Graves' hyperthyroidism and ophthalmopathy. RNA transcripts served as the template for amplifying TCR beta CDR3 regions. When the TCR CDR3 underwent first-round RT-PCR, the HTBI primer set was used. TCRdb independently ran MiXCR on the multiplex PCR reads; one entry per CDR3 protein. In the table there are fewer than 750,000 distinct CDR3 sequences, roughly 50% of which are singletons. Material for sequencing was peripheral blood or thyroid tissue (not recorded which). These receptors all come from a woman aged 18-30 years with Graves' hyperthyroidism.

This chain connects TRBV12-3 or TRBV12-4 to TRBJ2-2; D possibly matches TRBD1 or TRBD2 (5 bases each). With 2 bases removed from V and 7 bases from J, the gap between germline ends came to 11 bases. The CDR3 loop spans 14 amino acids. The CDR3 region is CASSLLGEHGELFF. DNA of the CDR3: TGTGCCAGCAGTTTATTGGGGGAGCACGGGGAGCTGTTTTTT.

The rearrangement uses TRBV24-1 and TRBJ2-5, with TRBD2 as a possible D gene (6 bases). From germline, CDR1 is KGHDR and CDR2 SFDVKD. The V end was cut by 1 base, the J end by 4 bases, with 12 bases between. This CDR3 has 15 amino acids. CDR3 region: CATSDFGGILETQYF. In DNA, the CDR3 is TGTGCCACCAGTGATTTCGGGGGAATTCTAGAGACCCAGTACTTC.

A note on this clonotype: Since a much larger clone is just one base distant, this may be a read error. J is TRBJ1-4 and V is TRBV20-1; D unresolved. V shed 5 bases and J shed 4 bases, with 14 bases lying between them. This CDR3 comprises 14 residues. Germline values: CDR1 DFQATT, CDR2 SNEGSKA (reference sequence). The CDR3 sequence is CSAGMLWDNEKLFF. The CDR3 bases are TGCAGTGCTGGGATGCTTTGGGATAATGAAAAACTGTTTTTT.

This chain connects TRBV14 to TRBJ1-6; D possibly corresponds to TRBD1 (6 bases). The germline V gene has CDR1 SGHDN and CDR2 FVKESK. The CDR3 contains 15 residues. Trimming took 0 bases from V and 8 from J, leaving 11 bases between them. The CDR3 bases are TGTGCCAGCAGCCAAGAGGGGACAAGTTATTCACCCCTCCACTTT. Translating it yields CASSQEGTSYSPLHF.

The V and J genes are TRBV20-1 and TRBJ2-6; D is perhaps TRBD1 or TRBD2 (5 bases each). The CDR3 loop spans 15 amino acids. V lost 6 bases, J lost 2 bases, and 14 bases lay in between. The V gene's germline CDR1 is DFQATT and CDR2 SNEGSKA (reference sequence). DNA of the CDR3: TGCAGTGCCACGCGAGGGGATACTGGGGCCAACGTCCTGACTTTC. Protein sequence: CSATRGDTGANVLTF.

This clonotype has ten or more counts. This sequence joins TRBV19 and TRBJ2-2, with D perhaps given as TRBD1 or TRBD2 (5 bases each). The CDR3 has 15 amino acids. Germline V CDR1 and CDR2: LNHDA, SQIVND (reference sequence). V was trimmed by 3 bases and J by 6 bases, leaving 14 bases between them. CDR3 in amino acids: CASSIAQMGAGELFF. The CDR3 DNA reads TGTGCCAGTAGTATCGCACAGATGGGGGCCGGGGAGCTGTTTTTT. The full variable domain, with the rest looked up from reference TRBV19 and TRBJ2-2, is DGGITQSPKYLFRKEGQNVTLSCEQNLNHDAMYWYRQDPGQGLRLIYYSQIVNDFQKGDIAEGYSVSREKKESFPLTVTSAQKNPTAFYLCASSIAQMGAGELFFGEGSRLTVL.

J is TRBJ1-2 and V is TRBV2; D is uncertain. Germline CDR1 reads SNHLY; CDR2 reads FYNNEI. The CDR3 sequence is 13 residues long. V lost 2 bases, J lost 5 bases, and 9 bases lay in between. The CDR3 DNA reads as TGTGCCAGCAGTGAAACCGGCTATTATGGCTACACCTTC. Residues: CASSETGYYGYTF.

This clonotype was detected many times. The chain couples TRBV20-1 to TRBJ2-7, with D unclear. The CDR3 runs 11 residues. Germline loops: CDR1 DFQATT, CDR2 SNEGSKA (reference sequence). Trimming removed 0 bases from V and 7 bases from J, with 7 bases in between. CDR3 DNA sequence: TGCAGTGCTAGAGATTTGGGGGAGCAGTACTTC. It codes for CSARDLGEQYF.

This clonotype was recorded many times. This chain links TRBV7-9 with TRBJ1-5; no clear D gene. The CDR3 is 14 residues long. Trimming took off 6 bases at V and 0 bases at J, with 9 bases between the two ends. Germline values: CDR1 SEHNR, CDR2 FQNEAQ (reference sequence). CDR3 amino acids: CASSSADSNQPQHF. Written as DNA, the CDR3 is TGTGCCAGCAGTTCAGCCGATAGCAATCAGCCCCAGCATTTT.

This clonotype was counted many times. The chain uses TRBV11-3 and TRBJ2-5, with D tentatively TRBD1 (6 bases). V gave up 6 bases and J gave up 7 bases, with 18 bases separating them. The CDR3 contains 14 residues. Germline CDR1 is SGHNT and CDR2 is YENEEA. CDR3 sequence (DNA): TGTGCCAGCAGTGACAGGACGGAGAGTTCGACCCAGTACTTC. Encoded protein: CASSDRTESSTQYF.

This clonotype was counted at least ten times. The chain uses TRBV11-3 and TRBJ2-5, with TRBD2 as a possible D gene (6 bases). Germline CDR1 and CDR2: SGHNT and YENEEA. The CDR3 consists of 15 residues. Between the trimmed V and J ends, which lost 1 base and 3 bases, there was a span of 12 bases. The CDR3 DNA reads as TGTGCCAGCAGCTTAGCTGGAGGGCCGGAAGAGACCCAGTACTTC. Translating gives CASSLAGGPEETQYF.

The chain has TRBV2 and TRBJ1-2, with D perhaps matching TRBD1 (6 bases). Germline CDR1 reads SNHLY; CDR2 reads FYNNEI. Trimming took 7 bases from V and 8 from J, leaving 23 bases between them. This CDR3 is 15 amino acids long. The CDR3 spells CASTLAGLGGLGYTF. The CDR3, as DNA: TGTGCCAGCACCCTAGCGGGGCTCGGGGGGCTCGGCTACACCTTC.

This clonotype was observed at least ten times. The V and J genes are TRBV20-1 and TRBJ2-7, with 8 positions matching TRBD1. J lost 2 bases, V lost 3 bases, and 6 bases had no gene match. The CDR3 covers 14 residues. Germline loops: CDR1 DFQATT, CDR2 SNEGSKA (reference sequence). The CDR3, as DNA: TGCAGTGCTAGGCGGACAGGGTTGACCTACGAGCAGTACTTC. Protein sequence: CSARRTGLTYEQYF.

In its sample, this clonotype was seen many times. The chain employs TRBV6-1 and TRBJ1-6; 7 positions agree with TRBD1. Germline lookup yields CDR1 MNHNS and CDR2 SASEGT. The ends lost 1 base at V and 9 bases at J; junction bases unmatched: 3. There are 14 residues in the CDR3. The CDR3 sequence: CASSEGTGVSPLHF. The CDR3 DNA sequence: TGTGCCAGCAGTGAAGGGACAGGCGTTTCACCCCTCCACTTT.

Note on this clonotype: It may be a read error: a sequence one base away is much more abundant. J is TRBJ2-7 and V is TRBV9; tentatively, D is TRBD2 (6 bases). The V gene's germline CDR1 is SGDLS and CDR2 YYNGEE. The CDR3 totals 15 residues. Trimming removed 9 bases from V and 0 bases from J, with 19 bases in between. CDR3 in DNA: TGTGCCAACAGTGAATCAATCGGGAGCTCCTACGAGCAGTACTTC. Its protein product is CANSESIGSSYEQYF.

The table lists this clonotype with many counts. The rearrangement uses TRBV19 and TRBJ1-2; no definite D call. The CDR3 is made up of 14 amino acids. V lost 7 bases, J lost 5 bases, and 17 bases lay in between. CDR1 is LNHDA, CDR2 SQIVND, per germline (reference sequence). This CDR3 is CASTPGRLGYGYTF. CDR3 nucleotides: TGTGCCAGTACCCCGGGAAGACTTGGTTATGGCTACACCTTC.

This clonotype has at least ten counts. In nucleotides, the CDR3 is TGCAGTGTTACCCTGACTAGCGGGAGTGCAGAGACCCAGTACTTC. Protein product: CSVTLTSGSAETQYF. V usage is TRBV20-1 and J usage is TRBJ2-5; 12 positions match TRBD2. The CDR3 is 15 amino acids. V was clipped by 7 bases and J by 4 bases; unmatched bases: 10. Germline lookup yields CDR1 DFQATT and CDR2 SNEGSKA (reference sequence).